This T cell receptor (beta chain) was captured by sequencing in a study of T cell responses to AZD1222 COVID-19 vaccine. V lost 7 bases, J lost 0 bases, and 8 bases stayed unmatched. This CDR3 spans 15 amino acids. Germline-derived CDR1 and CDR2 are LNHDA and SQIVND (reference sequence). Sequencing was performed with immunoSEQ multiplex PCR; in TCRdb, only in-frame clones are kept and a portion is missing. The data contain around 100,000 clones, less than 90% of them seen just once; the ten biggest clones take up more than 15%. Sequencing used peripheral blood, obtained on day 0 of AZD1222 vaccination. The sequence was obtained from an adult in good health. V is TRBV19 and J is TRBJ1-2; TRBD1 agrees at 7 bases. In DNA form, the CDR3 reads TGTGCCAGTAACCCAACCGGGACAGCTAACTATGGCTACACCTTC. This translates into CASNPTGTANYGYTF.